This is a list of T cell receptor beta chains from one sample in a study of siplizumab effects on memory and regulatory T cells. The assay was immunoSEQ multiplex PCR, and TCRdb's table has in-frame clones only and misses some. The sample shows over 100,000 clones, roughly 92% of them seen only once. Sequencing was carried out using Tregs sorted from blood. The receptors stem from a human donor in good health. Both conserved end residues are part of each CDR3. Each record gives: D gene, V gene, clone size, J gene, CDR3 protein, CDR3 DNA. The D gene is left open where the match is weak. Some rows mark clone size as missing; the rest say once, few, many or name a class of expanded clone.

TRBD2	TRBV18	once	TRBJ2-5	CASSPPSGRGETQYF	TGTGCCAGCTCACCACCTAGCGGGAGGGGAGAGACCCAGTACTTC
TRBD1	TRBV7-8	.	TRBJ2-7	CASSLSVTGAYEQYF	TGTGCCAGCAGCCTATCAGTGACAGGGGCCTACGAGCAGTACTTC
.	TRBV5-1	.	TRBJ1-1	CASSLGGLNTEAFF	TGCGCCAGCAGCTTGGGGGGGCTGAACACTGAAGCTTTCTTT
TRBD2	TRBV30	medium-sized	TRBJ2-7	CAWSPLGLASSYEQYF	TGTGCCTGGAGTCCTCTGGGACTAGCGAGTTCCTACGAGCAGTACTTC
TRBD1	TRBV27	once	TRBJ1-6	CASSSHRTGQPNSPLHF	TGTGCCAGCAGCTCACACCGTACGGGACAGCCAAATTCACCCCTCCACTTT
.	TRBV5-8	.	TRBJ1-2	CASSWIRVGGGYTF	TGTGCCAGCAGCTGGATCAGAGTGGGGGGAGGCTACACCTTC
TRBD2	TRBV6-1	.	TRBJ2-5	CASDQRGGRETQYF	TGTGCCAGCGATCAGCGGGGGGGCCGGGAGACCCAGTACTTC
.	TRBV10-2	.	TRBJ1-2	CASQTGNYGYTF	TGCGCCAGTCAGACAGGCAACTATGGCTACACCTTC
TRBD1	TRBV5-1	.	TRBJ1-3	CASSFEAGTGVGRTIYF	TGCGCCAGCAGCTTTGAAGCCGGGACAGGGGTCGGTCGGACCATATATTTT
.	TRBV5-1	.	TRBJ2-3	CASSLVGTDTQYF	TGCGCCAGCAGCTTGGTTGGCACAGATACGCAGTATTTT
.	TRBV27	.	TRBJ2-7	CASGGGRPSSYEQYF	TGTGCCAGTGGGGGGGGGCGGCCTAGCTCCTACGAGCAGTACTTC
.	TRBV29-1	.	TRBJ2-1	CSVGSAGGEQFF	TGCAGCGTTGGGAGCGCTGGGGGTGAGCAGTTCTTC
.	TRBV11-3	.	TRBJ2-3	CASSVFGGPTDTQYF	TGTGCCAGCAGCGTGTTCGGGGGGCCCACAGATACGCAGTATTTT
.	TRBV5-6	.	TRBJ1-6	CASSSNSPLHF	TGTGCCAGCAGCTCTAATTCACCCCTCCACTTT
TRBD1	TRBV5-1	.	TRBJ1-1	CASSLNTGAYTEAFF	TGCGCCAGCAGCCTGAATACAGGGGCATACACTGAAGCTTTCTTT